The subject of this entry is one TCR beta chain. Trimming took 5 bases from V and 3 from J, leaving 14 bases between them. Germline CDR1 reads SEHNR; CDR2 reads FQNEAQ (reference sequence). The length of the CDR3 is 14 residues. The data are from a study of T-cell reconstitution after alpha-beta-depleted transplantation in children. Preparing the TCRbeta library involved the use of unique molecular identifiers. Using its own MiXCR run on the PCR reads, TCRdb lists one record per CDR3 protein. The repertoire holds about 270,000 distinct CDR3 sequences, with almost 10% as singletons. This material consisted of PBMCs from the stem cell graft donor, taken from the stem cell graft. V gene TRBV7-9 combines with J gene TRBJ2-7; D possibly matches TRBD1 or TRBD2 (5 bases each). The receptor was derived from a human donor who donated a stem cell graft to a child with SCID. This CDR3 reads CASSRGRDVYEQYF. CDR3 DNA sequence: TGTGCCAGCAGCCGGGGCAGGGATGTCTACGAGCAGTACTTC.